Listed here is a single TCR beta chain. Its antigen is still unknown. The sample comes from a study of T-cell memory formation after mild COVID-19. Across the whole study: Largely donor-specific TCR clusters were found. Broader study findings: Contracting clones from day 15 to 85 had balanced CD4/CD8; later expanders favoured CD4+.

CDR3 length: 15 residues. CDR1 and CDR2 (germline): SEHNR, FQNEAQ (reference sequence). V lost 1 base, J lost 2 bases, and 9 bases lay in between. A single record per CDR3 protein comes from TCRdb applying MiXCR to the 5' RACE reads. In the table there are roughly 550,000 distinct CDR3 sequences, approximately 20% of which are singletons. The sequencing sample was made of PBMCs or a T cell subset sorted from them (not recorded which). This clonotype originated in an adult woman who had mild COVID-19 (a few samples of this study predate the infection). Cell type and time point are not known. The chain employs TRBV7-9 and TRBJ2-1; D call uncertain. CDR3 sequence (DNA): TGTGCCAGCAGCTTAGGAGATGTAGCCTACAATGAGCAGTTCTTC. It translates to CASSLGDVAYNEQFF.